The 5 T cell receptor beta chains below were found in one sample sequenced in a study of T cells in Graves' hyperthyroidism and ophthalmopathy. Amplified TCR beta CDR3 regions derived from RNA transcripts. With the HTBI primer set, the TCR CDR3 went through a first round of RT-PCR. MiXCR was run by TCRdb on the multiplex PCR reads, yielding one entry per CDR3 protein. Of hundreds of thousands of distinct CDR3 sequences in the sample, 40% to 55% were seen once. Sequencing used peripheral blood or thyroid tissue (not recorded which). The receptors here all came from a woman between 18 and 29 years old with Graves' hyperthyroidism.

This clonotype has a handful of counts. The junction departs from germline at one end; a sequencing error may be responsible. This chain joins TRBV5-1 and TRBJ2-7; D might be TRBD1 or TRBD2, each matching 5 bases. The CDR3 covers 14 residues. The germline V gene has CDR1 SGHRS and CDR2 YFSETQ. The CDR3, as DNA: TGTGCCAGCAGTCCTGATAAAGGGGCGGGCGAGCAGTACTTC. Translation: CASSPDKGAGEQYF. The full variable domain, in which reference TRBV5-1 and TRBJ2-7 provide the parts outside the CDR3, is KAGVTQTPRYLIKTRGQQVTLSCSPISGHRSVSWYQQTPGQGLQFLFEYFSETQRNKGNFPGRFSGRQFSNSRSEMNVSTLELGDSALYLCASSPDKGAGEQYFGPGTRLTVT.

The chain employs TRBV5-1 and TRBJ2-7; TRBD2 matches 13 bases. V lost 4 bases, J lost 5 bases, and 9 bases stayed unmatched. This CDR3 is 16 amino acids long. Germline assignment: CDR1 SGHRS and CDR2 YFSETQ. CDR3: CASSIGTSGETHEQYF. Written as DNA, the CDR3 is TGCGCCAGCAGCATAGGGACTAGCGGGGAAACCCACGAGCAGTACTTC.

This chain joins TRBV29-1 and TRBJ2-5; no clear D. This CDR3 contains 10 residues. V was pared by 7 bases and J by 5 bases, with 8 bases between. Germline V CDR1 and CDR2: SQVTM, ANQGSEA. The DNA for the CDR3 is TGCAGCGCCCTTCGGGAGACCCAGTACTTC. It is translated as CSALRETQYF.

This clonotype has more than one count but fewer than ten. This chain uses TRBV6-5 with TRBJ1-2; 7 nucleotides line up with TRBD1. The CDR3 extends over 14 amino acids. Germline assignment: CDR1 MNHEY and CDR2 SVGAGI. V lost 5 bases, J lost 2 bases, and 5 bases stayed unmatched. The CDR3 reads CASSDGTDNYGYTF. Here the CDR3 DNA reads TGTGCCAGCAGTGACGGGACAGACAACTATGGCTACACCTTC.

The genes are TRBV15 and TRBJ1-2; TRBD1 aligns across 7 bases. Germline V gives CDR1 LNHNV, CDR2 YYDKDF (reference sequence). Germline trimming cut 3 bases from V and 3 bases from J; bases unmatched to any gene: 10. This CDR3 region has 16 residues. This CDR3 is CATSSLGGEYDYGYTF. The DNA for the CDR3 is TGTGCCACCAGCAGTTTAGGGGGCGAGTACGACTATGGCTACACCTTC.